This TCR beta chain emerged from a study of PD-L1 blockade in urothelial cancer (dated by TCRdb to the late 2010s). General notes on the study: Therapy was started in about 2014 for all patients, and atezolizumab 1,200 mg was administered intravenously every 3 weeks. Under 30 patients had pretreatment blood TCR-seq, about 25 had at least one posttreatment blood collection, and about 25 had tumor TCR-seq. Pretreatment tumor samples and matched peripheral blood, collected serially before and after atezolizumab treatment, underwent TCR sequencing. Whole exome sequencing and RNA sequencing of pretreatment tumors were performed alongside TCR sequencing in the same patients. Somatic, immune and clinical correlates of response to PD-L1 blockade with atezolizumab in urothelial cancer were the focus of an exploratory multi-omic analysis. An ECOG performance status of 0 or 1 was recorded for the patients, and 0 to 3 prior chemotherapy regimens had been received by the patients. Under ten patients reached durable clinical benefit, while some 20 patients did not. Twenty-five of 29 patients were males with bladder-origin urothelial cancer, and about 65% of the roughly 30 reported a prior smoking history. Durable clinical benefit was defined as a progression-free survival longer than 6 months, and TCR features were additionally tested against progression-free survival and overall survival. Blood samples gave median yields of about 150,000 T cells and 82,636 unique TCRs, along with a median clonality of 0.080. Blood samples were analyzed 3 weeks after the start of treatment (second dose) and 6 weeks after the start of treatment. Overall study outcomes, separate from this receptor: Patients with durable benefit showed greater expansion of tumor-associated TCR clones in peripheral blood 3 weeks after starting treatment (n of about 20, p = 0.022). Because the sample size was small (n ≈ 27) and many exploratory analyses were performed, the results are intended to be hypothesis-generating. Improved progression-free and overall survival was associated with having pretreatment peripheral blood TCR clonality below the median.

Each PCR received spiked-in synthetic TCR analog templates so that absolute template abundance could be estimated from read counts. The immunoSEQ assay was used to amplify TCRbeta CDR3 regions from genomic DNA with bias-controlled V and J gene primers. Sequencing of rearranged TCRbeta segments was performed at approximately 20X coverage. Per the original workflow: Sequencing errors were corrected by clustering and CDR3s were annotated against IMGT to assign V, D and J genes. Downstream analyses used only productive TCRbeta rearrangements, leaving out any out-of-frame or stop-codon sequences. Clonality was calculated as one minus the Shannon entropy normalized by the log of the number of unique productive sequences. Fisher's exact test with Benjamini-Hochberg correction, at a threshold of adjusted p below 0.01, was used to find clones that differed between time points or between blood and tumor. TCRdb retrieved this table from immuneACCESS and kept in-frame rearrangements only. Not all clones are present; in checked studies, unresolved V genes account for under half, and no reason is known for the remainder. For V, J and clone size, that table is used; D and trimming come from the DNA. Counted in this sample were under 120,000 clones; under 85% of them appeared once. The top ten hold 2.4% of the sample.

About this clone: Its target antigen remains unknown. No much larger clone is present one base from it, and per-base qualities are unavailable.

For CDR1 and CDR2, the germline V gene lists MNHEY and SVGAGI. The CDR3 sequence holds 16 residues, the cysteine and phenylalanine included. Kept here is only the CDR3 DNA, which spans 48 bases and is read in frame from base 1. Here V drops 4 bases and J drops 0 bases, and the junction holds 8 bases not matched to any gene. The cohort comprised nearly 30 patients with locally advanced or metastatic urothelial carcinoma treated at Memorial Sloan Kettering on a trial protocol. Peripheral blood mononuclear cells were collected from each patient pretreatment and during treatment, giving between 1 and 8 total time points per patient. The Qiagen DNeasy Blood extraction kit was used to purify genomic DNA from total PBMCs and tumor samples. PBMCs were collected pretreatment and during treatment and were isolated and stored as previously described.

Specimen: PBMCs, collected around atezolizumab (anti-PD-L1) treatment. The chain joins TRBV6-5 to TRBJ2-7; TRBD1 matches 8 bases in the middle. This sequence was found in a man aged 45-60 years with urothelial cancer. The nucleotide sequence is TGTGCCAGCAGTTCCCGGACAGGGATGAGCTCCTACGAGCAGTACTTC. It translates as CASSSRTGMSSYEQYF.